What follows describes a single TCR beta chain. Its antigen specificity is not known. Nothing much larger sits one base from this clone, and base qualities are not available. Each collaborating institution followed its own protocols to collect whole blood in K2EDTA tubes. For TCRbeta analysis, collaborators shipped samples as frozen whole blood, isolated PBMCs, or DNA extracted from either of those sample types. The data are from a study of blood T cell repertoires in COVID-19 (dated by TCRdb to 2020 to 2021). For context, the study as a whole: Collaborator samples came from the United States, Italy and Spain and covered acute and convalescent phases of COVID-19. The material from the prospective study consisted of cDNA or gDNA derived from T cells, B-cell-depleted T cells, or PBMCs. The sample metadata nearly always contained a de-identified subject ID, COVID-19 status, age in years and sex. The repertoires were released in a freely available public database intended as a resource for research on the immune response to SARS-CoV-2. Samples came from the ongoing ImmuneRACE study (first 160 participants) plus 1,254 subjects from 6 global collaborators. The dataset comprised deeply sampled blood TCRbeta repertoires from subjects exposed to, actively infected with, or recovered from COVID-19. Where HLA class I and class II types were available, the types were taken from metadata supplied by the sample provider, not from assay-based typing.

TCRbeta CDR3 regions were amplified from genomic DNA using the immunoSEQ Assay, a bias-controlled multiplex PCR. The authors' analysis ran thus. The number of nucleated cells in each sample was estimated from the amplification of reference gene primers within the assay. To quantify the absolute abundance of each unique TCRbeta CDR3 rearrangement, sequence reads were collapsed and filtered. Productive Simpson clonality was computed per sample as the square root of Simpson's diversity index over productive rearrangements. Drawn from immuneACCESS, this table holds only the in-frame rearrangements with V and J called that TCRdb kept. Clones are partly lost; checked studies trace under half to an unresolved V gene and leave the rest unexplained. D and trimming were read from the DNA, whereas the V and J calls and clone size are those reported in that table. The table for this sample lists around 99,000 clones; approximately 90% of them were counted only once. Of the sample, under 1.5% is held by the ten largest clones.

CDR1 and CDR2 (SGDLS, YYNGEE) derive from the germline V gene. A distance of 10 bases separates the germline ends of V and J, which lose 0 bases and 6 bases respectively. There are 15 amino acids in the CDR3, from cysteine to phenylalanine inclusive. This entry keeps only the CDR3 DNA: 45 bases, framed from base 1. The investigation overall reported the following: How much clinical and demographic metadata was included differed by source and by participant, and the metadata was provided uncurated.

The chain couples TRBV9 to TRBJ1-6; the D gene is possibly TRBD1, with 5 bases matching. Sequencing input: peripheral blood. This receptor was obtained from a woman aged 25 to 45 with acute or convalescent COVID-19. The CDR3 is CASSVGGRVNSPLHF. Read as DNA, the sequence is TGTGCCAGCAGCGTAGGGGGCAGGGTTAATTCACCCCTCCACTTT.